This entry features one T cell receptor (beta chain) sequence. The sample belongs to a study of cytomegalovirus exposure and HLA in healthy donors. The germline V gene encodes CDR1 SGHRS and CDR2 YFSETQ. J was trimmed by 0 bases and V by 5 bases; bases with no gene match: 5. CDR3 size: 15 residues. The study ran its PCR with 60 Vbeta and 13 Jbeta primers. Using immunoSEQ multiplex PCR, the repertoire was profiled, and TCRdb retains in-frame clones only, with some absent. The data hold 150,000 to 200,000 clones, with about 71% observed a single time. Material for sequencing was PBMCs. This sequence joins TRBV5-1 and TRBJ2-1, with TRBD2 identical over 7 bases. This receptor was taken from a woman aged 35 to 49 in good health and CMV-seropositive. The CDR3 DNA is TGCGCCAGCAGTTCTCGGGAGGTCTCCTACAATGAGCAGTTCTTC. This sequence encodes CASSSREVSYNEQFF.